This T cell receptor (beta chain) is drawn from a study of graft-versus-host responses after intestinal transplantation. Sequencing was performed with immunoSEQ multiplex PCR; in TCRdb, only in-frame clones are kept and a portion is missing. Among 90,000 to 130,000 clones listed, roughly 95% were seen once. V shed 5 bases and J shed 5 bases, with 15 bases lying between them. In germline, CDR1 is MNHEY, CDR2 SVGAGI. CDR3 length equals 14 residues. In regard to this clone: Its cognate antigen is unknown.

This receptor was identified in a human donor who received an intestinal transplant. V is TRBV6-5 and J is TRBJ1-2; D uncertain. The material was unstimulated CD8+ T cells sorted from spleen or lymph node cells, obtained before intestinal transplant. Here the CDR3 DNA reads TGTGCCAGCAGTCTCCGGACGGAACCTTATGGCTACACCTTC. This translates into CASSLRTEPYGYTF.